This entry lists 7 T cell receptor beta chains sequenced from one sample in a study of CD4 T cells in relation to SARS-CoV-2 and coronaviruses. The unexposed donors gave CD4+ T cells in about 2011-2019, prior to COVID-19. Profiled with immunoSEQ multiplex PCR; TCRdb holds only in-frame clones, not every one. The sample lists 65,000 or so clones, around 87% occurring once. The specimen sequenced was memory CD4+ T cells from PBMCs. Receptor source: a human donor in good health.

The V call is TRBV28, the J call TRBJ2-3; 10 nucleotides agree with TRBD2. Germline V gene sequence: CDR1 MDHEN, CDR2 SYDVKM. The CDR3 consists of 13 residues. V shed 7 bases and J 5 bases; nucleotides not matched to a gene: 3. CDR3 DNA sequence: TGTGCCAGCAAGCGGGGGGGGGAAGATACGCAGTATTTT. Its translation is CASKRGGEDTQYF.

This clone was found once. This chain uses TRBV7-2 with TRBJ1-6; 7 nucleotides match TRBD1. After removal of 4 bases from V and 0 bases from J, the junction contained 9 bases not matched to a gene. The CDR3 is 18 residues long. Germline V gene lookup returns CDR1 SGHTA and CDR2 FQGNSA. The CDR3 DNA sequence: TGTGCCAGCAGCTCTGGGACAGCCTACAACTCCTATAATTCACCCCTCCACTTT. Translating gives CASSSGTAYNSYNSPLHF. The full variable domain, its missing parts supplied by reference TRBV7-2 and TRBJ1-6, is GAGVSQSPSNKVTEKGKDVELRCDPISGHTALYWYRQSLGQGLEFLIYFQGNSAPDKSGLPSDRFSAERTGGSVSTLTIQRTQQEDSAVYLCASSSGTAYNSYNSPLHFGNGTRLTVT.

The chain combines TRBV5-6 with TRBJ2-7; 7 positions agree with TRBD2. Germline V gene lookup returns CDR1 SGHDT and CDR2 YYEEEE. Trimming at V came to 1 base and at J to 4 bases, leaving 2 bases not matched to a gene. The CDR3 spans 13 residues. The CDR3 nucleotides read TGTGCCAGCAGCTTGTACGGGGGGTACGAGCAGTACTTC. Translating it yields CASSLYGGYEQYF.

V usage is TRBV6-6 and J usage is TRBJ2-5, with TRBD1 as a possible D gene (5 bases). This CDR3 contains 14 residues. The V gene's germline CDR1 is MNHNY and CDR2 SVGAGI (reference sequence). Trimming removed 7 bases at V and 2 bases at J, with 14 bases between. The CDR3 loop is CASTKGQQQETQYF. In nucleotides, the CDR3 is TGTGCCAGCACCAAGGGGCAGCAACAAGAGACCCAGTACTTC.

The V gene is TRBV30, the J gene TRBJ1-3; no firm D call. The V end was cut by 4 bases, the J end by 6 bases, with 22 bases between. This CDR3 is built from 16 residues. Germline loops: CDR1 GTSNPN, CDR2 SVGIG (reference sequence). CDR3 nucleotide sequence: TGTGCCTGGACCTTCCCTTTCGGCAGGAGTCTAAACACCATATATTTT. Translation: CAWTFPFGRSLNTIYF. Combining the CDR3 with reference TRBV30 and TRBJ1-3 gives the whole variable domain SQTIHQWPATLVQPVGSPLSLECTVEGTSNPNLYWYRQAAGRGLQLLFYSVGIGQISSEVPQNLSASRPQDRQFILSSKKLLLSDSGFYLCAWTFPFGRSLNTIYFGEGSWLTVV.

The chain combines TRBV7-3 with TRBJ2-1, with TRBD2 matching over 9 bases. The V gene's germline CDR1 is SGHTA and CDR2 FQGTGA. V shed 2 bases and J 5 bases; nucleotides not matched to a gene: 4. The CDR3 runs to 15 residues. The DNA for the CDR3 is TGTGCCAGCAGCTTAGGACTAGCGCGGGACAATGAGCAGTTCTTC. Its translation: CASSLGLARDNEQFF.

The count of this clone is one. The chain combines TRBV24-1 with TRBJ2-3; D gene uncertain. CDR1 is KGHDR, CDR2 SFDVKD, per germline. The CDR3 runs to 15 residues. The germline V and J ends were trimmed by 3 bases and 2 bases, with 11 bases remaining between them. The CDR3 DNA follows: TGTGCCACCAGTGATCCCCTAGGCCCCACAGATACGCAGTATTTT. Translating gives CATSDPLGPTDTQYF.